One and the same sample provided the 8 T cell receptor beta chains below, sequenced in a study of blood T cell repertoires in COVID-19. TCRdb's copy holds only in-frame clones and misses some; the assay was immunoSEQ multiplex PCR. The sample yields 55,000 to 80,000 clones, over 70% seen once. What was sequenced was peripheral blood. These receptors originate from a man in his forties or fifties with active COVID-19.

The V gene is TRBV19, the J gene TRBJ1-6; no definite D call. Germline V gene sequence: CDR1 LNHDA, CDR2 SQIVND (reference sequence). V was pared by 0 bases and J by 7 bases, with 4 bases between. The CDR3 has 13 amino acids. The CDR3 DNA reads TGTGCCAGTAGTATAGAGGCCAATTCACCCCTCCACTTT. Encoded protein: CASSIEANSPLHF.

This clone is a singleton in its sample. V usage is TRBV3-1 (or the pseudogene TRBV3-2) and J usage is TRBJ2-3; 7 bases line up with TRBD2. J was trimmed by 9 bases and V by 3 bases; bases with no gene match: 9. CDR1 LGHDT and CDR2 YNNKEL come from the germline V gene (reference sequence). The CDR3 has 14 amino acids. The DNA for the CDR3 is TGTGCCAGCAGCCAGGACCTAGCGGCTGGGACGCAGTATTTT. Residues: CASSQDLAAGTQYF.

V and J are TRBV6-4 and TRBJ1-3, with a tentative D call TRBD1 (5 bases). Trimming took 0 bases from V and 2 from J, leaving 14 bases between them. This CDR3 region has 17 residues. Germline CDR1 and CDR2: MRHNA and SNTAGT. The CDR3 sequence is CASSDSNGGTTGNTIYF. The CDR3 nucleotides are TGTGCCAGCAGTGACTCGAACGGAGGGACCACTGGAAACACCATATATTTT.

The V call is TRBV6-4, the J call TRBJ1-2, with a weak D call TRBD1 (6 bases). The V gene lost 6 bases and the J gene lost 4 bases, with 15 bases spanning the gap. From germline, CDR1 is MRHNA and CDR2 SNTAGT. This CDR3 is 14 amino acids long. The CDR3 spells CASRTDRSLYGYTF. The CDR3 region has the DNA TGTGCCAGCAGGACAGACAGGAGCCTCTATGGCTACACCTTC.

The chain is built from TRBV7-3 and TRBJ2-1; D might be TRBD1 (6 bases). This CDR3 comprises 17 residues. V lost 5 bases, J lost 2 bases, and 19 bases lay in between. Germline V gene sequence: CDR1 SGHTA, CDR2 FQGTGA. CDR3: CASSPQRGQGTYNEQFF. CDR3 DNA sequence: TGTGCCAGCAGCCCTCAACGGGGCCAGGGGACCTACAATGAGCAGTTCTTC.

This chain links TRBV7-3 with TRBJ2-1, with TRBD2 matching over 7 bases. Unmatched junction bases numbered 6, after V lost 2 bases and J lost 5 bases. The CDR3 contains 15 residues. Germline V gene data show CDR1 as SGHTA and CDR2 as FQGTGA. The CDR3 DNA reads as TGTGCCAGCAGCTTACGAGGGACTACCAACAATGAGCAGTTCTTC. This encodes CASSLRGTTNNEQFF.

The CDR3, as DNA: TGTGCCAGCAGCTCCCTAGCGATGTCTAGCACAGATACGCAGTATTTT. It encodes CASSSLAMSSTDTQYF. The chain is built from TRBV11-2 and TRBJ2-3, with D tentatively TRBD2 (6 bases). Germline CDR1 and CDR2: SGHAT and FQNNGV. CDR3 length equals 16 residues. V lost 4 bases and J 0 bases, leaving 14 bases between the germline ends.

This chain's CDR3 is CASSLGGQAYNSPLHF. CDR3 sequence (DNA): TGTGCCAGCAGCTTAGGGGGACAGGCGTATAATTCACCCCTCCACTTT. This chain uses TRBV7-2 with TRBJ1-6, with 8 bases identical to TRBD1. The germline V gene encodes CDR1 SGHTA and CDR2 FQGNSA. V lost 1 base, J lost 4 bases, and 3 bases stayed unmatched. The CDR3 is 16 residues long.